These T cell receptor beta chains were read from a single sample in a study of T-cell memory formation after mild COVID-19. TCRdb passed the 5' RACE reads through MiXCR, listing each CDR3 protein once. Seen here are about 110,000 distinct CDR3 sequences, roughly an eighth observed once, and the top ten hold about 39%. The source material was PBMCs or a T cell subset sorted from them (not recorded which). The receptors here all came from a man between 18 and 35 years old who had mild COVID-19 (a few samples of this study predate the infection). Cell type and time point are not known. The CDR3 runs from the conserved cysteine through the conserved F or W. D genes are given only for firm matches. Expanded clones get a size class; other rows say once, few or many, or leave the size out.

>NA|NA|TRBJ2-1|TRBV12-3/TRBV12-4
CASSSPGGSNEQFF
TGTGCCAGCAGTTCTCCCGGCGGTAGCAATGAGCAGTTCTTC
>many|TRBD1|TRBJ2-7|TRBV29-1
CSARDRFYEQYF
TGCAGCGCCCGGGACAGGTTCTACGAGCAGTACTTC
>few|NA|TRBJ2-5|TRBV5-1
CASSLEGGVQETQYF
TGCGCCAGCAGCTTGGAAGGCGGGGTACAGGAGACCCAGTACTTC
>NA|TRBD1|TRBJ1-2|TRBV29-1
CSAAITGTGTSANYGYTF
TGCAGCGCAGCCATCACCGGGACAGGGACCTCGGCTAACTATGGCTACACCTTC
>few|TRBD1|TRBJ1-4|TRBV4-1
CASSPRDSVQLIGEKLFF
TGCGCCAGCAGCCCCAGGGACAGTGTACAACTAATCGGTGAAAAACTGTTTTTT
>NA|TRBD2|TRBJ2-5|TRBV12-3/TRBV12-4
CASSFGASGGKEETQYF
TGTGCCAGCAGTTTTGGTGCTAGCGGGGGGAAAGAAGAGACCCAGTACTTC
>few|NA|TRBJ2-2|TRBV2
CASSAGRQRRGELFF
TGTGCCAGCAGCGCCGGCAGACAGCGAAGGGGGGAGCTGTTTTTT
>few|NA|TRBJ2-1|TRBV5-6
CASSPMTEPYNEQFF
TGTGCCAGCAGCCCCATGACTGAACCCTACAATGAGCAGTTCTTC
>few|TRBD2|TRBJ2-2|TRBV2
CASTHPGLADTGELFF
TGTGCCAGCACCCACCCGGGACTAGCCGACACCGGGGAGCTGTTTTTT
>NA|NA|TRBJ1-5|TRBV5-1
CASSLLGGVGQPQHF
TGCGCCAGCAGCCTCCTTGGAGGGGTGGGTCAGCCCCAGCATTTT
>few|NA|TRBJ1-6|TRBV4-1
CASSQYSSYNSPLHF
TGCGCCAGCAGCCAATATAGCTCCTATAATTCACCCCTCCACTTT
>many|NA|TRBJ1-6|TRBV7-9
CASSYYGKDLTLHF
TGTGCCAGCAGCTATTACGGCAAGGATTTGACCCTCCACTTT
>few|TRBD1|TRBJ2-5|TRBV6-6
CASQTHRDSYQETQYF
TGTGCCAGCCAAACTCACCGGGACAGCTATCAAGAGACCCAGTACTTC
>few|TRBD1|TRBJ2-6|TRBV4-1
CASSGQGSSGANVLTF
TGCGCCAGCAGCGGACAGGGAAGCTCTGGGGCCAACGTCCTGACTTTC
>NA|NA|TRBJ2-7|TRBV28
CASSFTGSSYEQYF
TGTGCCAGCAGTTTCACCGGGTCCTCCTACGAGCAGTACTTC
>few|NA|TRBJ2-3|TRBV6-5
CASTERRDGLDTQYF
TGTGCCAGCACCGAAAGGAGGGACGGTCTAGATACGCAGTATTTT
>NA|TRBD2|TRBJ2-3|TRBV7-2
CASSWTSKDTQYF
TGTGCCAGCAGCTGGACTAGCAAAGATACGCAGTATTTT
>many|TRBD2|TRBJ2-1|TRBV20-1
CSARDRGLAGAPNEQFF
TGCAGTGCTAGAGATAGGGGACTAGCGGGGGCCCCCAATGAGCAGTTCTTC
>few|NA|TRBJ1-3|TRBV12-3/TRBV12-4
CASSPGGSGNTIYF
TGTGCCAGCAGCCCGGGGGGCTCTGGAAACACCATATATTTT
>NA|NA|TRBJ2-1|TRBV5-1
CASSPGGLREQFF
TGCGCCAGCAGCCCCGGGGGGCTTAGGGAGCAGTTCTTC
>few|NA|TRBJ2-3|TRBV11-2
CATLRSRGVADTQYF
TGTGCCACCCTCAGGAGTAGGGGAGTTGCAGATACGCAGTATTTT
>NA|TRBD1|TRBJ1-1|TRBV5-6
CASSRTGPTEAFF
TGTGCCAGCAGCAGGACAGGCCCAACTGAAGCTTTCTTT
>few|NA|TRBJ1-1|TRBV14
CASSQAAGGTEAFF
TGTGCCAGCAGCCAAGCGGCTGGGGGCACTGAAGCTTTCTTT
>NA|NA|TRBJ1-2|TRBV27
CASSPDGGAYGYTF
TGTGCCAGCAGTCCCGATGGGGGGGCCTATGGCTACACCTTC
>NA|NA|TRBJ1-1|TRBV20-1
CSARSWGEAFF
TGCAGTGCCCGGAGCTGGGGTGAAGCTTTCTTT
>NA|TRBD1|TRBJ2-2|TRBV11-1
CASSLWDSLFANTGELFF
TGTGCCAGCAGCTTATGGGACAGCCTTTTCGCGAACACCGGGGAGCTGTTTTTT
>NA|NA|TRBJ2-3|TRBV4-1
CASSQVFFADTDTQYF
TGCGCCAGCAGCCAAGTTTTCTTTGCGGACACAGATACGCAGTATTTT
>few|TRBD1|TRBJ2-1|TRBV6-5
CASSQDRPSYNEQFF
TGTGCCAGCAGTCAGGACAGGCCCTCCTACAATGAGCAGTTCTTC
>NA|NA|TRBJ1-3|TRBV4-1
CASSQDQGLGNTIYF
TGCGCCAGCAGCCAAGATCAGGGGCTGGGAAACACCATATATTTT
>NA|TRBD2|TRBJ2-1|TRBV27
CASSPPAGGSEQFF
TGTGCCAGCAGTCCACCGGCGGGGGGCAGTGAGCAGTTCTTC
>many|TRBD2|TRBJ2-1|TRBV7-9
CASSSPGGEQFF
TGTGCCAGCAGCTCCCCGGGAGGTGAGCAGTTCTTC
>NA|TRBD1|TRBJ1-5|TRBV2
CASSRTGTQHF
TGTGCCAGCAGCCGGACAGGGACCCAGCATTTT
>NA|NA|TRBJ1-2|TRBV20-1
CSARLDPTGPEGYTF
TGCAGTGCTAGATTGGACCCGACAGGCCCGGAGGGCTACACCTTC
>NA|NA|TRBJ1-2|TRBV28
CASSYREKAFNYGYTF
TGTGCCAGCAGTTACAGGGAAAAAGCTTTTAACTATGGCTACACCTTC
>NA|NA|TRBJ1-1|TRBV4-1
CASSQGGRGTEAFF
TGCGCCAGCAGCCAAGGAGGGAGGGGCACTGAAGCTTTCTTT
>NA|TRBD1|TRBJ1-1|TRBV10-3
CAINEAGTGLNTEAFF
TGTGCCATCAATGAGGCCGGGACAGGATTGAACACTGAAGCTTTCTTT
>NA|TRBD1|TRBJ2-5|TRBV12-3/TRBV12-4
CASTIQGRETQYF
TGTGCCAGCACCATACAGGGGAGAGAGACCCAGTACTTC
>many|NA|TRBJ1-3|TRBV5-1
CASSLDGAAFPSGNTIYF
TGCGCCAGCAGCTTGGATGGGGCAGCTTTTCCCTCTGGAAACACCATATATTTT
>few|NA|TRBJ1-1|TRBV5-1
CASSLVAPTGAFF
TGCGCCAGCAGCTTGGTGGCCCCTACTGGAGCTTTCTTT
>many|NA|TRBJ2-5|TRBV27
CASGPGGGETQYF
TGTGCCAGCGGGCCTGGGGGTGGGGAGACCCAGTACTTC
>NA|NA|TRBJ2-1|TRBV7-9
CASLLRGGPNEQFF
TGTGCCAGCCTCCTGAGGGGGGGGCCTAATGAGCAGTTCTTC
>many|NA|TRBJ2-1|TRBV12-3/TRBV12-4
CASSLEGGPTYNEQFF
TGTGCCAGCAGTTTGGAAGGGGGGCCAACCTACAATGAGCAGTTCTTC
>few|TRBD2|TRBJ2-2|TRBV5-5
CATLAGGPRTGELFF
TGTGCCACCCTAGCGGGGGGGCCCCGCACCGGGGAGCTGTTTTTT
>few|NA|TRBJ2-3|TRBV11-2
CASSPPNTDTQYF
TGTGCCAGCAGCCCCCCGAACACAGATACGCAGTATTTT
>few|NA|TRBJ2-2|TRBV6-5
CASSYALNTGELFF
TGTGCCAGCAGTTATGCGCTTAACACCGGGGAGCTGTTTTTT
>NA|NA|TRBJ1-1|TRBV12-3/TRBV12-4
CASSSDGIVYTEAFF
TGTGCCAGCAGCTCCGACGGGATAGTTTACACTGAAGCTTTCTTT
>NA|NA|TRBJ1-2|TRBV7-9
CASSFPGSRYGYTF
TGTGCCAGCAGCTTCCCAGGGTCTCGGTATGGCTACACCTTC
>few|NA|TRBJ2-3|TRBV5-1
CASSFGGSTDTQYF
TGCGCCAGCAGCTTCGGGGGTAGCACAGATACGCAGTATTTT
>many|TRBD1|TRBJ2-5|TRBV12-3/TRBV12-4
CASSDGSGTGKETQYF
TGTGCCAGCAGTGACGGCTCTGGGACAGGGAAAGAGACCCAGTACTTC
>NA|TRBD1|TRBJ1-5|TRBV2
CAKGQGEDQPQHF
TGTGCCAAGGGACAGGGAGAGGATCAGCCCCAGCATTTT
>many|NA|TRBJ2-3|TRBV15
CATRAGGYTDTQYF
TGTGCCACCCGGGCAGGGGGGTACACAGATACGCAGTATTTT
>few|NA|TRBJ2-2|TRBV29-1
CSVRRDANTGELFF
TGCAGCGTACGCAGAGACGCGAACACCGGGGAGCTGTTTTTT
>NA|NA|TRBJ1-2|TRBV9
CASSVSGGAGGYTF
TGTGCCAGCAGCGTATCGGGGGGAGCGGGAGGCTACACCTTC
>few|NA|TRBJ1-1|TRBV4-1
CASSHPTGMNTEAFF
TGCGCCAGCAGCCATCCGACAGGTATGAACACTGAAGCTTTCTTT
>NA|NA|TRBJ2-4|TRBV10-2
CASSSSLAKNIQYF
TGCGCCAGCAGTTCCTCCTTAGCCAAAAACATTCAGTACTTC
>few|TRBD2|TRBJ2-3|TRBV6-5
CASSYSTSGTTDTQYF
TGTGCCAGCAGTTACTCGACTAGCGGTACCACAGATACGCAGTATTTT
>NA|NA|TRBJ2-2|TRBV15
CATSSGTGDTGELFFF
NA
>few|NA|TRBJ2-5|TRBV7-6
CASSGGQSQETQYF
TGTGCCAGCAGCGGAGGACAGAGCCAAGAGACCCAGTACTTC
>NA|NA|TRBJ2-6|TRBV5-5
CASREVRAANVLTF
TGTGCCAGCAGGGAGGTCCGGGCGGCCAACGTCCTGACTTTC
>many|TRBD2|TRBJ2-2|TRBV5-1
CASSLIRTSGQELFF
TGCGCCAGCAGCTTAATCCGGACTAGCGGCCAAGAGCTGTTTTTT